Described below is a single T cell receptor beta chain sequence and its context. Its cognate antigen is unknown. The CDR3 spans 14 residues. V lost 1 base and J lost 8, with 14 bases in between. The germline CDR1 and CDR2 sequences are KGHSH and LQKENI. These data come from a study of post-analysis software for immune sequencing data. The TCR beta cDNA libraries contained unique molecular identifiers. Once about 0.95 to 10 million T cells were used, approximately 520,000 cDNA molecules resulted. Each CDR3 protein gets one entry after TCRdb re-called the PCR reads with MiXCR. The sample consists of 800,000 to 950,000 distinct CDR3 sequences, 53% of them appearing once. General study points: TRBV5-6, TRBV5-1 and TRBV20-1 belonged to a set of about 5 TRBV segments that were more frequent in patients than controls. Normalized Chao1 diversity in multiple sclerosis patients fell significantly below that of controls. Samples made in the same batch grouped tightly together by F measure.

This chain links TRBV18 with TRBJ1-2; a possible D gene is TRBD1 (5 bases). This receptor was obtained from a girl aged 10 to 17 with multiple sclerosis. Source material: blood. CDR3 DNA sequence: TGTGCCAGCTCACCACGCTACAGGTCTGAGGGCTACACCTTC. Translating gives CASSPRYRSEGYTF.